These T cell receptor beta chains were read from a single sample in a study of T-cell memory formation after mild COVID-19. TCRdb re-analysed the 5' RACE reads in MiXCR, keeping a single row per CDR3 protein. The table records a few hundred thousand distinct CDR3 sequences, less than 20% of them present only once. The specimen was PBMCs or a T cell subset sorted from them (not recorded which). The receptors here all came from a young man who had mild COVID-19 (a few samples of this study predate the infection). Cell type and time point are not known. The CDR3 runs from the conserved cysteine through the conserved F or W. Each record gives: J gene, clone size, V gene, D gene, CDR3 protein, CDR3 DNA. D genes are given only for firm matches. Part of the rows lack a size; the others show once, few, many or a class for expanded clones.

TRBJ1-4	few	TRBV4-1	TRBD1	CASSQSGTVNEKLFF	TGCGCCAGCAGCCAGTCCGGGACAGTGAATGAAAAACTGTTTTTT
TRBJ2-7	few	TRBV12-3/TRBV12-4	NA	CASTPGSNEQYF	TGTGCCAGCACCCCGGGGAGCAACGAGCAGTACTTC
TRBJ2-3	many	TRBV7-9	NA	CASSPGSDTQYF	TGTGCCAGCAGCCCAGGGTCAGATACGCAGTATTTT
TRBJ2-7	few	TRBV10-3	TRBD1	CAISEVPGGYEQYF	TGTGCCATCAGTGAAGTCCCAGGGGGCTACGAGCAGTACTTC
TRBJ2-4	many	TRBV3-1	TRBD1	CASSNRDRGDIQYF	TGTGCCAGCAGCAACCGGGACAGGGGTGACATTCAGTACTTC
TRBJ1-1	NA	TRBV29-1	NA	CSVDTMEGKAFF	TGCAGCGTCGATACAATGGAGGGTAAAGCTTTCTTT
TRBJ2-2	NA	TRBV7-7	NA	CASSLVGHTGELFF	TGTGCTAGCAGCTTAGTGGGACACACCGGGGAGCTGTTTTTT
TRBJ2-5	NA	TRBV7-2	NA	CASSGGPSGTQYF	TGTGCCAGCAGCGGGGGACCGTCAGGGACCCAGTACTTC
TRBJ1-5	NA	TRBV18	NA	CASSQFAQGGQPQHF	TGTGCCAGCTCACAATTCGCACAGGGAGGGCAGCCCCAGCATTTT
TRBJ1-2	few	TRBV4-1	NA	CASSQDGAHGYGYTF	TGCGCCAGCAGCCAAGACGGGGCTCACGGCTATGGCTACACCTTC
TRBJ2-2	NA	TRBV14	TRBD1	CASSQPGTGFGELFF	TGTGCCAGCAGCCAGCCCGGGACAGGGTTCGGGGAGCTGTTTTTT
TRBJ1-1	NA	TRBV6-5	NA	CASSPIKGVAFF	TGTGCCAGCAGTCCTATAAAAGGGGTGGCTTTCTTT
TRBJ1-5	NA	TRBV5-6	NA	CASSLTGKGNQPQHF	TGTGCCAGCAGCTTGACGGGGAAGGGGAATCAGCCCCAGCATTTT
TRBJ1-4	NA	TRBV28	NA	CASYSDWGLGKLFF	TGTGCCAGCTATTCCGATTGGGGGTTAGGAAAACTGTTTTTT
TRBJ1-1	NA	TRBV5-1	NA	CASSLRDRWTEAFF	TGCGCCAGCAGCTTGAGGGATCGGTGGACTGAAGCTTTCTTT
TRBJ2-1	few	TRBV29-1	NA	CSGVGSYNEQFF	TGCAGCGGGGTGGGCTCCTACAATGAGCAGTTCTTC
TRBJ2-3	NA	TRBV5-1	TRBD1	CASSQDRGRTDTQYF	TGCGCCAGCAGCCAGGACAGGGGCCGGACAGATACGCAGTATTTT
TRBJ2-7	few	TRBV6-5	NA	CASSYFLGSEQYF	TGTGCCAGCAGTTACTTTTTGGGCTCCGAGCAGTACTTC
TRBJ1-2	NA	TRBV29-1	TRBD1	CSVETGGAYGYTF	TGCAGCGTTGAGACAGGGGGGGCCTATGGCTACACCTTC
TRBJ1-1	NA	TRBV19	NA	CASSIPGLTEAFF	TGTGCCAGTAGTATACCAGGGCTCACTGAAGCTTTCTTT
TRBJ1-6	NA	TRBV5-1	TRBD1	CASSIAGDSSNSPLHF	TGCGCCAGCAGCATAGCCGGGGACAGTAGTAATTCACCCCTCCACTTT
TRBJ1-1	NA	TRBV7-3	NA	CASSLRGQATEAFF	TGTGCCAGCAGCTTAAGGGGGCAGGCCACTGAAGCTTTCTTT
TRBJ1-1	NA	TRBV20-1	NA	CSARETGQDTEAFF	TGCAGTGCTAGAGAAACGGGGCAGGACACTGAAGCTTTCTTT
TRBJ1-1	NA	TRBV9	TRBD1	CASSTTPTGGYNTEAFF	TGTGCCAGCAGCACCACCCCCACAGGGGGCTATAACACTGAAGCTTTCTTT
TRBJ2-4	few	TRBV7-9	TRBD2	CASSATSGGHMEYF	TGTGCCAGCAGCGCAACTAGCGGGGGGCACATGGAATACTTC
TRBJ2-5	NA	TRBV6-5	NA	CASSPVGVDETQYF	TGTGCCAGCAGTCCCGTCGGGGTGGATGAGACCCAGTACTTC
TRBJ2-3	few	TRBV7-2	NA	CASSQNSGFTDTQYF	TGTGCCAGCAGCCAAAACAGCGGTTTCACAGATACGCAGTATTTT
TRBJ2-5	NA	TRBV5-1	NA	CASSYQGEETQYF	TGCGCCAGCAGCTACCAGGGAGAAGAGACCCAGTACTTC
TRBJ1-3	NA	TRBV7-9	TRBD1	CASSRYRGGNTIYF	TGTGCCAGCAGCCGATACAGGGGAGGAAACACCATATATTTT
TRBJ2-3	NA	TRBV18	TRBD2	CASSPGTSGSAQYF	TGTGCCAGCTCACCTGGGACTAGCGGCTCTGCGCAGTATTTT
TRBJ1-5	few	TRBV7-9	TRBD1	CASSPDRLNQPQHF	TGTGCCAGCAGCCCGGACAGGCTGAATCAGCCCCAGCATTTT
TRBJ2-3	NA	TRBV6-5	NA	CASSYMAHTDTQYF	TGTGCCAGCAGTTACATGGCCCACACAGATACGCAGTATTTT
TRBJ1-4	NA	TRBV7-2	TRBD1	CASSLGLTAGGQNEKLFF	TGTGCCAGCAGCTTGGGACTTACCGCAGGGGGGCAGAATGAAAAACTGTTTTTT
TRBJ2-7	NA	TRBV6-1	TRBD2	CASSKTSGGNYEQYF	TGTGCCAGCAGTAAAACTAGCGGGGGGAACTACGAGCAGTACTTC
TRBJ1-1	many	TRBV6-5	NA	CASSRQRTEAFF	TGTGCCAGCAGTCGACAGAGAACTGAAGCTTTCTTT
TRBJ2-1	few	TRBV10-3	TRBD2	CAISESGRVGGYNEQFF	TGTGCCATCAGTGAGTCCGGTCGGGTCGGGGGGTACAATGAGCAGTTCTTC
TRBJ2-5	few	TRBV7-2	TRBD2	CASSLVVAGKQETQYF	TGTGCCAGCAGCTTAGTAGTAGCGGGTAAACAAGAGACCCAGTACTTC
TRBJ1-2	NA	TRBV20-1	NA	CSARFQVSNYGYTF	TGCAGTGCTAGATTCCAGGTTTCTAACTATGGCTACACCTTC
TRBJ1-3	few	TRBV20-1	TRBD1	CSASPGGIQGGGNTIYF	TGCAGTGCTAGTCCCGGCGGCATACAGGGGGGTGGAAACACCATATATTTT
TRBJ2-3	few	TRBV9	NA	CASSPNTGDTQYF	TGTGCCAGCAGCCCCAACACGGGAGATACGCAGTATTTT
TRBJ2-1	NA	TRBV6-2/TRBV6-3	TRBD2	CASRLAAGWQFF	TGTGCCAGCCGGCTAGCGGCCGGTTGGCAGTTCTTC
TRBJ2-2	few	TRBV11-3	NA	CASSSSWTDLANTGELFF	TGTGCCAGCAGTTCTAGTTGGACCGACCTAGCGAACACCGGGGAGCTGTTTTTT
TRBJ2-3	NA	TRBV7-8	TRBD1	CASSLNRGSDTQYF	TGTGCCAGCAGCTTAAACAGGGGGTCAGATACGCAGTATTTT
TRBJ2-7	NA	TRBV29-1	TRBD2	CSVEDTRGSSYEQYF	TGCAGCGTTGAAGATACGCGGGGGTCCTCCTACGAGCAGTACTTC
TRBJ2-2	NA	TRBV7-2	NA	CASSWGPGELFF	TGTGCCAGCAGCTGGGGACCCGGGGAGCTGTTTTTT